This T cell receptor beta chain was identified in a study of cytomegalovirus exposure and HLA in healthy donors. Across the whole study: Prior work identified more than 90 million unique TCR beta sequences in about 179 million T cells.

Regarding the study as a whole: Sequence variants that were highly shared formed a cluster that was likely a sequencing artifact.

This CDR3 has 14 residues. The V end lost 0 bases, the J end lost 5 bases, and 11 bases lay between the germline ends. Germline values: CDR1 GTSNPN, CDR2 SVGIG (reference sequence). The PCR made use of 60 Vbeta and 13 Jbeta primers. Assay used: immunoSEQ multiplex PCR; TCRdb lists only in-frame clones, some missing. The sample has over 20,000 clones. Notes on this clone: The antigen is not known.

The V gene is TRBV30, the J gene TRBJ2-1; maybe TRBD1 (6 bases). This sequence was found in a man aged 60 to 75 in good health and CMV-seropositive. Sequencing was carried out using PBMCs. As DNA, the CDR3 is TGTGCCTGGAGTGTAGGGACAACCGACAATGAGCAGTTCTTC. Translation: CAWSVGTTDNEQFF.